This T cell receptor beta chain was captured in a study of T cell responses to AZD1222 COVID-19 vaccine. This table comes from immunoSEQ multiplex PCR, and its TCRdb copy is limited to in-frame clones, with some not included. In the table there are roughly 150,000 clones, about 93% of which are singletons. Overall study findings and caveats: Spike-specific TCR breadth and depth grew following two AZD1222 doses. Close to half of all spike-specific TCRs reportedly target regions of the variants that are unmutated.

Points on this clone: Its antigen is not identified.

V was shortened by 4 bases and J by 0 bases, with 13 bases between the two germline ends. Germline lookup yields CDR1 SGHNT and CDR2 YYREEE (reference sequence). The CDR3 loop spans 15 amino acids. This receptor was taken from an adult in good health. This specimen consisted of peripheral blood, obtained on day 0 of AZD1222 vaccination. The V call is TRBV5-4, the J call TRBJ1-1; D perhaps matches TRBD1 (5 bases). The CDR3 coding sequence is TGTGCCAGCAGCCCACGTGGGGGTATGAACACTGAAGCTTTCTTT. Amino acid sequence: CASSPRGGMNTEAFF.